The 21 T cell receptor beta chains below all came from one sample that was sequenced in a study of cytomegalovirus exposure and HLA in healthy donors. The PCR used 60 Vbeta and 13 Jbeta primers. The assay was immunoSEQ multiplex PCR, and TCRdb's table has in-frame clones only and misses some. The table includes about 120,000 clones, roughly 69% detected once. Sequenced sample: PBMCs. Source of these receptors: a human donor in good health.

J is TRBJ1-3 and V is TRBV28; TRBD1 might be the D (5 bases). Trimming left V 6 bases short and J 3 bases short, with 15 bases between. The CDR3 loop spans 15 amino acids. Germline V lookup: CDR1 MDHEN, CDR2 SYDVKM. The CDR3: CASSNPGPFGNTIYF. In DNA, the CDR3 is TGTGCCAGCAGCAATCCAGGGCCTTTTGGAAACACCATATATTTT.

This clone has a single count. The rearrangement uses TRBV15 and TRBJ1-4; no firm D call. CDR1 LNHNV and CDR2 YYDKDF come from the germline V gene (reference sequence). V lost 3 bases, J lost 3 bases, and 8 bases lay in between. This CDR3 region has 14 residues. CDR3 sequence (DNA): TGTGCCACCAGCAGGACTAGTGCTAATGAAAAACTGTTTTTT. Protein sequence: CATSRTSANEKLFF.

In DNA, the CDR3 is TGTGCCAGCAGGCAGGCCAGACACTATGGCTACACCTTC. This codes for CASRQARHYGYTF. This chain joins TRBV28 and TRBJ1-2; D unclear. The germline gives CDR1 MDHEN, CDR2 SYDVKM. The CDR3 spans 13 residues. V was clipped by 6 bases and J by 3 bases, with 11 bases between them.

V is TRBV5-6 and J is TRBJ1-3; 9 bases map to TRBD1. Germline trimming cut 4 bases from V and 0 bases from J; bases unmatched to any gene: 11. CDR1 and CDR2 (germline): SGHDT, YYEEEE. This CDR3 has 18 amino acids. The CDR3 DNA reads as TGTGCCAGCAGCCCAGCGGGACAGGGCTCTTTCTCTGGAAACACCATATATTTT. It encodes CASSPAGQGSFSGNTIYF.

This rearrangement joins TRBV28 to TRBJ1-1; D not resolved. Germline loops: CDR1 MDHEN, CDR2 SYDVKM. V was clipped by 8 bases and J by 5 bases, with 15 bases between them. This CDR3 spans 13 amino acids. CDR3 in DNA: TGTGCCAGCGCAAACCCCCATGCGACTGAAGCTTTCTTT. Its protein is CASANPHATEAFF.

The gene calls are TRBV6-1 and TRBJ1-3; 11 bases are a match to TRBD1. CDR3 length equals 16 residues. Per the germline V gene, CDR1 is MNHNS and CDR2 is SASEGT. The V gene end was trimmed by 3 bases and the J gene end by 4 bases; junction bases not matched to a gene: 5. The CDR3 protein is CASSDPGQGDGNTIYF. The CDR3 DNA reads as TGTGCCAGCAGTGACCCGGGACAGGGGGACGGAAACACCATATATTTT.

The rearrangement joins TRBV4-3 to TRBJ2-2; the D is unclear. In germline, CDR1 is LGHNA, CDR2 YSLEER. CDR3 size: 14 residues. V lost 0 bases and J lost 5, with 7 bases in between. The DNA of the CDR3 is TGCGCCAGCAGCCAAGATAGAGTAACCGGGGAGCTGTTTTTT. Its translation: CASSQDRVTGELFF.

The CDR3 sequence is CASSLAGQSGAFF. In DNA, the CDR3 is TGTGCCAGCAGCTTAGCGGGCCAGAGTGGCGCTTTCTTT. This rearrangement joins TRBV7-6 to TRBJ1-1; D gene unclear. Trimming took off 0 bases at V and 11 bases at J, with 13 bases between the two ends. Germline-derived CDR1 and CDR2 are SGHVS and FNYEAQ. CDR3 length equals 13 residues. The variable domain in full, completed from reference TRBV7-6 and TRBJ1-1, reads GAGVSQSPRYKVTKRGQDVALRCDPISGHVSLYWYRQALGQGPEFLTYFNYEAQQDKSGLPNDRFSAERPEGSISTLTIQRTEQRDSAMYRCASSLAGQSGAFFGQGTRLTVV.

This chain links TRBV7-2 with TRBJ1-3, with TRBD1 matching 9 bases. Looked up from germline, CDR1 is SGHTA and CDR2 is FQGNSA. The CDR3 extends over 18 amino acids. The V segment lost 5 bases and the J segment 4 bases; nucleotides outside the gene matches: 15. As DNA, the CDR3 is TGTGCCAGCAGCCCCATCGGCCAACAGGGGGCGGAAGGAAACACCATATATTTT. Its translation: CASSPIGQQGAEGNTIYF.

The genes are TRBV5-1 and TRBJ2-2, with 8 positions matching TRBD1. CDR3 length equals 15 residues. Germline CDR1 and CDR2: SGHRS and YFSETQ. V lost 6 bases to trimming and J lost 3 bases; unmatched junction nucleotides: 7. The CDR3 sequence is CASTQRTGHTGELFF. DNA for the CDR3: TGCGCCAGCACCCAGAGGACAGGGCACACCGGGGAGCTGTTTTTT.

V usage is TRBV28 and J usage is TRBJ1-2, with D possibly TRBD1 on 5 matching bases. This CDR3 has 16 amino acids. Germline V gene lookup returns CDR1 MDHEN and CDR2 SYDVKM. The V end lost 2 bases, the J end lost 5 bases, and 18 bases lay between the germline ends. As DNA, the CDR3 is TGTGCCAGCAGTTTACCCCCCCGGACAAAGACTTATGGCTACACCTTC. Protein product: CASSLPPRTKTYGYTF.

Written as DNA, the CDR3 is TGTGCCAGCAGTTACTCACAGATCCAAGAGACCCAGTACTTC. Its protein product is CASSYSQIQETQYF. The rearrangement joins TRBV6-5 to TRBJ2-5; no firm D call. Per the germline V gene, CDR1 is MNHEY and CDR2 is SVGAGI. Between the trimmed V and J ends, which lost 0 bases and 1 base, there was a span of 6 bases. The CDR3 consists of 14 residues.

CDR3 nucleotides: TGTGCCACACAAGACAGGTTGGCCAACGTCCTGACTTTC. Translated: CATQDRLANVLTF. The chain recombines TRBV15 with TRBJ2-6; D possibly corresponds to TRBD1 (6 bases). The CDR3 spans 13 residues. Germline CDR1 reads LNHNV; CDR2 reads YYDKDF (reference sequence). Deletions cut 9 bases from V and 6 bases from J, with 12 bases between.

As for this clone: At one of its ends the junction is not consistent with the germline gene, which may arise from a read error. V usage is TRBV7-7 and J usage is TRBJ2-3; the match to TRBD1 covers 7 bases. The CDR3 totals 14 residues. The germline gives CDR1 SSHAT, CDR2 FNYEAQ (reference sequence). The CDR3 loop reads CASSPGQVGDTQYF. CDR3 coding DNA: TGTGCTAGCAGCCCCGGACAGGTGGGGGATACGCAGTATTTT.

The rearrangement joins TRBV4-3 to TRBJ2-7; unclear D gene. CDR1 is LGHNA, CDR2 YSLEER, per germline. CDR3 length: 13 amino acids. V was cut by 3 bases and J by 0 bases, with 6 bases left in between. The CDR3: CASSHTLSYEQYF. DNA for the CDR3: TGCGCCAGCAGCCATACTCTCTCCTACGAGCAGTACTTC.

The chain employs TRBV6-5 and TRBJ2-2, with a weak D call TRBD2 (5 bases). This CDR3 is 14 amino acids long. V was shortened by 1 base and J by 4 bases, with 7 bases between the two germline ends. Germline CDR1 MNHEY, CDR2 SVGAGI. Here the CDR3 reads CASSYFAGTGELFF. The CDR3 DNA is TGTGCCAGCAGTTACTTTGCGGGCACCGGGGAGCTGTTTTTT.

The gene calls are TRBV7-2 and TRBJ2-3; 7 bases fit TRBD2. Germline V gene data show CDR1 as SGHTA and CDR2 as FQGNSA. This CDR3 comprises 15 residues. V was pared by 5 bases and J by 2 bases, with 7 bases of the junction left unmatched. In DNA form, the CDR3 reads TGTGCCAGCAGCACCGGGGGGTCTATCACAGATACGCAGTATTTT. Amino acids: CASSTGGSITDTQYF.

The chain has TRBV4-3 and TRBJ1-2; the match to TRBD1 covers 10 bases. In germline, CDR1 is LGHNA, CDR2 YSLEER. After removal of 5 bases from V and 6 bases from J, the junction contained 6 bases not matched to a gene. The CDR3 loop spans 14 amino acids. CDR3 sequence reads: CASSLTGGNNGYTF. In DNA, the CDR3 is TGCGCCAGCAGCTTGACAGGGGGCAACAATGGCTACACCTTC.

This chain links TRBV6-5 with TRBJ1-6; the D is unclear. Trimming pared 0 bases from V and 0 bases from J, leaving 6 bases between. Germline CDR1 MNHEY, CDR2 SVGAGI. The CDR3 totals 16 residues. The CDR3 DNA reads as TGTGCCAGCAGTTACTCCCCGGTCTCCTATAATTCACCCCTCCACTTT. Translation: CASSYSPVSYNSPLHF.

The gene calls are TRBV30 and TRBJ2-6; 7 bases align to TRBD1. Trimming at V came to 3 bases and at J to 1 base, leaving 15 bases not matched to a gene. The CDR3 spans 19 residues. The germline V gene has CDR1 GTSNPN and CDR2 SVGIG (reference sequence). CDR3 nucleotides: TGTGCCTGGAGCGAAGATAACAGGGGTTTGAGGTCTGGGGCCAACGTCCTGACTTTC. Residues: CAWSEDNRGLRSGANVLTF.

V usage is TRBV10-3 and J usage is TRBJ1-1; D unclear. Germline values: CDR1 ENHRY, CDR2 SYGVKD. The CDR3 totals 12 residues. The germline V and J ends were trimmed by 7 bases and 3 bases, with 9 bases remaining between them. CDR3 sequence (DNA): TGTGCCATCAAGGGAGATTACACTGAAGCTTTCTTT. Amino acids: CAIKGDYTEAFF.